This T cell receptor (beta chain) was documented in a study of cytomegalovirus exposure and HLA in healthy donors. Looking at the study overall: Earlier, 150 million to 200 million T cells were analyzed, and some 120 million unique TCR beta sequences were found among them. The Caucasian-associated ancestry cluster contained about 80% of the roughly 390 genotyped donors. The study, taken as a whole, reports: Sequencing likely caused a cluster of highly shared sequence variants. The study assumed roughly uniform donor sequencing depth for presence/absence analyses.

With 60 Vbeta and 13 Jbeta primers, the PCR was carried out. The protocol was immunoSEQ multiplex PCR, while the TCRdb copy is restricted to in-frame clones and leaves out a portion. The sample includes tens of thousands of clones, around three fifths of them seen just once. Notes on this clone: Its matching antigen is unknown.

Germline CDR1 reads LGHNA; CDR2 reads YSLEER. V shed 1 base, J shed 4 bases, and the junction held 12 bases outside the gene matches. This CDR3 has 18 amino acids. The genes are TRBV4-3 and TRBJ1-4, with 7 nucleotides matching TRBD1. The clonotype comes from a woman aged 40 to 55 in good health and CMV-seropositive. Sequences were obtained from PBMCs. The CDR3 is CASSQVFTGEWSNEKLFF. The CDR3 DNA follows: TGCGCCAGCAGCCAAGTTTTTACAGGGGAGTGGAGTAATGAAAAACTGTTTTTT.